These T cell receptor beta chains were read from a single sample in a study of T cell responses to AZD1222 COVID-19 vaccine. Assay: immunoSEQ multiplex PCR; the TCRdb copy retains only in-frame clones and omits some. The sample contains approximately 94,000 clones, around 87% of which appear only once. The specimen was peripheral blood, collected on day 0 of MenACWY control vaccination. The receptors shown here come from an adult in good health. The CDR3 runs from the conserved cysteine through the conserved F or W. D genes are given only for firm matches. Not all rows give a size; the values are once, few, many and, for expanded clones, a class.

v_call,d_call,j_call,clone_size,cdr3_aa,cdr3_nt
TRBV11-2,NA,TRBJ1-1,NA,CASSLNRVGTEAFF,TGTGCCAGCAGCTTAAACAGGGTTGGGACTGAAGCTTTCTTT
TRBV6-1,NA,TRBJ1-1,NA,CASSEAVLAAFF,TGTGCCAGCAGTGAAGCGGTCTTAGCAGCTTTCTTT
TRBV2,TRBD1,TRBJ1-2,NA,CASSPTGRRGYTF,TGTGCCAGCAGTCCGACAGGGAGGAGAGGCTACACCTTC
TRBV4-3,NA,TRBJ2-7,few,CASSQGRTVYEQYF,TGCGCCAGCAGCCAAGGAAGGACGGTCTACGAGCAGTACTTC
TRBV7-2,TRBD1,TRBJ1-1,NA,CASSLAWTGVAFF,TGTGCCAGCAGCTTAGCGTGGACAGGTGTAGCTTTCTTT
TRBV2,NA,TRBJ1-2,few,CASSGRALYGYTF,TGTGCCAGCAGTGGCAGGGCTCTCTATGGCTACACCTTC
TRBV11-3,NA,TRBJ1-1,NA,CASSLELNTEAFF,TGTGCCAGCAGCTTGGAATTGAACACTGAAGCTTTCTTT
TRBV30,TRBD1,TRBJ1-6,NA,CAWSVGGGSPLHF,TGTGCCTGGAGTGTAGGGGGCGGTTCACCCCTCCACTTT
TRBV6-4,NA,TRBJ2-2,NA,CASRPTGELFF,TGTGCCAGCAGGCCGACCGGGGAGCTGTTTTTT
TRBV12-5,TRBD2,TRBJ2-7,NA,CAPGLAGEQYF,TGTGCTCCGGGACTAGCGGGAGAGCAGTACTTC
TRBV19,NA,TRBJ2-6,NA,CASSLSEGAGANVLTF,TGTGCCAGTAGTCTTTCGGAGGGGGCTGGGGCCAACGTCCTGACTTTC
TRBV28,NA,TRBJ2-1,once,CASRRPRTNTHNEQFF,TGTGCCAGCAGGCGACCCCGGACTAATACCCACAATGAGCAGTTCTTC
TRBV5-4,TRBD2,TRBJ2-2,NA,CASSPAGLAGGTGELFF,TGTGCCAGCAGCCCGGCCGGACTAGCGGGGGGTACGGGGGAGCTGTTTTTT
TRBV5-4,NA,TRBJ1-6,NA,CASSGRDTGNSPLHF,TGTGCCAGCAGCGGCCGGGACACGGGAAATTCACCCCTCCACTTT